This T cell receptor (beta chain) was found in a study of regulatory T cells in long-lasting Graves disease. As for the study in general: Graves' patients with a new diagnosis had received antithyroid drugs under 3 months. Study-wide results and caveats: Relative to new patients (roughly 1,000), persistent patients exhibited greater sharing of public clonotypes (approximately 2,500).

Time point in this sample: newly diagnosed GD, antithyroid drugs for less than 3 months. PBMC-derived RNA was used for the TCR library. The germline V gene has CDR1 SGDLS and CDR2 YYNGEE. This CDR3 has 14 amino acids. Trimming shortened V by 3 bases and J by 6 bases, and 12 bases separated the two germline ends. Note on this clonotype: Its antigen is as yet unknown.

TCR beta libraries were built with iRepertoire HTBI primers and Arm-PCR of CDR3 regions. TCRdb redid the calling of the multiplex PCR reads with MiXCR, one entry per CDR3 protein. The table shows about 440,000 distinct CDR3 sequences, with 15% occurring only once. Another study also made use of these data, one on T cells in Graves' hyperthyroidism and ophthalmopathy. That source adds: A 13 V-J signature model discriminated ophthalmopathy versus stable hyperthyroidism.

This TCR came from a woman in her 30s with Graves disease. The chain links TRBV9 to TRBJ2-2; possible D gene TRBD1, 5 bases. This material consisted of peripheral blood mononuclear cells (PBMCs), taken at new diagnosis, from a patient treated with antithyroid drugs. The CDR3 reads CASSDSWGPGELFF. CDR3 bases: TGTGCCAGCAGCGATTCCTGGGGCCCCGGGGAGCTGTTTTTT.